These 30 T cell receptor beta chains share one sample of origin, sequenced in a study of blood T cell repertoires in COVID-19. Here immunoSEQ multiplex PCR was the method, and the copy in TCRdb shows in-frame clones only, minus some. The table records 150,000 to 200,000 clones, roughly 90% of them present only once. Sequenced sample: peripheral blood. Receptor source: a man aged 45 to 65 with acute or convalescent COVID-19.

V and J are TRBV11-2 and TRBJ1-1; D is perhaps TRBD1 (5 bases). Germline V gene data show CDR1 as SGHAT and CDR2 as FQNNGV. The V end lost 5 bases, the J end lost 8 bases, and 12 bases lay between the germline ends. The CDR3 loop spans 12 amino acids. The CDR3 coding sequence is TGTGCCAGCAGCCCTCAGGGAAGCGAAGCTTTCTTT. Protein product: CASSPQGSEAFF.

This clone was counted a few times. The chain carries TRBV4-1 and TRBJ2-2; D is unresolved. Between the trimmed V and J ends, which lost 5 bases and 3 bases, there was a span of 13 bases. This CDR3 comprises 15 residues. The germline gives CDR1 MGHRA, CDR2 YSYEKL. The CDR3 nucleotides read TGCGCCAGCAGCGTACGGTATCGTGACACCGGGGAGCTGTTTTTT. It yields the protein CASSVRYRDTGELFF.

This chain connects TRBV3-1 (or the pseudogene TRBV3-2) to TRBJ2-5; 7 nucleotides line up with TRBD1. The germline V gene has CDR1 LGHDT and CDR2 YNNKEL (reference sequence). The CDR3 totals 14 residues. The trim removed 3 bases at V and 3 bases at J, leaving 4 bases unmatched. The CDR3: CASSQTGLKETQYF. The CDR3 DNA is TGTGCCAGCAGCCAGACAGGGCTTAAAGAGACCCAGTACTTC.

The table lists this clone with a count of one. This chain links TRBV6-5 with TRBJ1-1, with a possible D match to TRBD1 (5 bases). Trimming took 4 bases from V and 3 from J, leaving 15 bases between them. CDR1 and CDR2 from the germline V gene are MNHEY and SVGAGI. This CDR3 is 15 amino acids long. The DNA for the CDR3 is TGTGCCAGCAGTTCGTACCAGGGTTGGGACACTGAAGCTTTCTTT. Encoded protein: CASSSYQGWDTEAFF.

The count of this clone is one. The chain employs TRBV28 and TRBJ1-6, with a weak D call TRBD1 (5 bases). Trimming stripped 5 bases from V and 8 bases from J, with 13 bases between. This CDR3 spans 14 amino acids. CDR1 is MDHEN and CDR2 is SYDVKM in the germline V gene. The CDR3 nucleotides read TGTGCCAGCAGTCCCGCACAGGATTATTCACCCCTCCACTTT. It encodes CASSPAQDYSPLHF.

This clone was seen a single time. This chain connects TRBV13 to TRBJ2-5, with 7 positions matching TRBD1. Germline V gene sequence: CDR1 PRHDT, CDR2 FYEKMQ (reference sequence). The length of the CDR3 is 13 residues. The V segment lost 5 bases and the J segment 7 bases; nucleotides outside the gene matches: 7. CDR3 coding DNA: TGTGCCAGCAGCCCCCGGACAGGTTGGACCCAGTACTTC. This gives the protein CASSPRTGWTQYF. Full variable domain (rest looked up from reference TRBV13 and TRBJ2-5): AAGVIQSPRHLIKEKRETATLKCYPIPRHDTVYWYQQGPGQDPQFLISFYEKMQSDKGSIPDRFSAQQFSDYHSELNMSSLELGDSALYFCASSPRTGWTQYFGPGTRLLVL.

This clone came up a few times. The chain recombines TRBV4-1 with TRBJ2-1; a possible D gene is TRBD2 (7 bases). Germline CDR1 reads MGHRA; CDR2 reads YSYEKL. The CDR3 has 15 residues. V dropped 3 bases and J dropped 6 bases, with 15 bases sitting between them. The CDR3 DNA reads TGCGCCAGCAGCCAGGGCGGGGGCAGAGGCAATGAGCAGTTCTTC. Translation gives CASSQGGGRGNEQFF.

In nucleotides, the CDR3 is TGTGCCAGCAGCGGACGGGACAGTGACAATGAGCAGTTCTTC. Its translation: CASSGRDSDNEQFF. The rearrangement links TRBV9 to TRBJ2-1; 7 bases agree with TRBD1. Germline assignment: CDR1 SGDLS and CDR2 YYNGEE. The CDR3 covers 14 residues. Losses at the gene ends were 3 bases for V and 5 bases for J; bases not matched to a gene: 5.

This chain joins TRBV6-5 and TRBJ2-2; 8 bases fit TRBD2. V was clipped by 5 bases and J by 7 bases; unmatched bases: 9. The CDR3 has 15 amino acids. Germline assignment: CDR1 MNHEY and CDR2 SVGAGI. The CDR3: CASSPSGGYNGELFF. Here the CDR3 DNA reads TGTGCCAGCAGTCCTTCGGGGGGGTACAACGGGGAGCTGTTTTTT.

V gene TRBV15 combines with J gene TRBJ2-1, with 8 bases matching TRBD2. V lost 0 bases, J lost 0 bases, and 4 bases stayed unmatched. CDR1 is LNHNV, CDR2 YYDKDF, per germline (reference sequence). The CDR3 has 17 amino acids. The CDR3 DNA follows: TGTGCCACCAGCAGAGAAGGCGGGAGGTCCTCCTACAATGAGCAGTTCTTC. Amino acid sequence: CATSREGGRSSYNEQFF.

The chain has TRBV9 and TRBJ1-2; TRBD1 matches 7 bases. The junction had 11 bases not matched to a gene; V was cut back by 2 bases and J by 4 bases. The CDR3 loop spans 16 amino acids. Germline-derived CDR1 and CDR2 are SGDLS and YYNGEE. CDR3 amino acids: CASSVAGTDLSYGYTF. CDR3 nucleotide sequence: TGTGCCAGCAGCGTGGCCGGGACAGACCTTAGCTATGGCTACACCTTC.

This rearrangement joins TRBV4-1 to TRBJ2-1, with a tentative D call TRBD2 (5 bases). Per germline, CDR1 MGHRA and CDR2 YSYEKL. CDR3 size: 13 residues. The V end was cut by 1 base, the J end by 8 bases, with 9 bases between. As DNA, the CDR3 is TGCGCCAGCAGCCAAGGGGGAGACGATGAGCAGTTCTTC. This codes for CASSQGGDDEQFF.

The gene calls are TRBV19 and TRBJ1-3, with D perhaps TRBD1 (5 bases). The CDR3 loop spans 15 amino acids. Germline CDR1 and CDR2: LNHDA and SQIVND (reference sequence). The V gene lost 9 bases and the J gene lost 7 bases, with 22 bases spanning the gap. CDR3 in DNA: TGTGCCAGCAATCCTTTTGGGGCCGGGCGGAACACCATATATTTT. Protein product: CASNPFGAGRNTIYF.

V and J are TRBV20-1 and TRBJ2-3; no firm D call. Trimming removed 3 bases at V and 3 bases at J, with 13 bases between. CDR1 is DFQATT, CDR2 SNEGSKA, per germline (reference sequence). The CDR3 length is 14 residues. CDR3 loop: CSASYPPGTDTQYF. The CDR3 region has the DNA TGCAGTGCTAGTTACCCCCCGGGTACAGATACGCAGTATTTT.

V and J are TRBV6-5 and TRBJ1-4; D is perhaps TRBD1 (5 bases). From germline, CDR1 is MNHEY and CDR2 SVGAGI. The CDR3 has 14 residues. V shed 3 bases and J shed 3 bases, with 8 bases lying between them. The DNA for the CDR3 is TGTGCCAGCAGTTATCAGGGATCTAATGAAAAACTGTTTTTT. Residues: CASSYQGSNEKLFF.

The chain couples TRBV5-1 to TRBJ1-6; TRBD1 matches 8 bases. This CDR3 region has 16 residues. Germline V lookup: CDR1 SGHRS, CDR2 YFSETQ. The V and J ends lost 4 bases and 7 bases, in that order; junction bases with no gene match: 10. The CDR3 coding sequence is TGCGCCAGCAGCGTCGGGAGACAGGGGCGGAATTCACCCCTCCACTTT. Protein sequence: CASSVGRQGRNSPLHF.

This chain links TRBV23-1 with TRBJ1-5; possibly TRBD1 for D (5 bases). TRBV23-1 is recorded as an ORF, its role being uncertain. V was pared by 7 bases and J by 4 bases, with 14 bases between. The CDR3 is 14 amino acids. The CDR3 loop is CASIDRSKNQPQHF. The CDR3 DNA sequence: TGCGCCAGCATAGACAGAAGCAAGAATCAGCCCCAGCATTTT.

The chain carries TRBV7-8 and TRBJ2-2; 11 nucleotides line up with TRBD2. Unmatched junction bases numbered 0, after V lost 2 bases and J lost 1 base. The CDR3 has 16 amino acids. Germline V CDR1 and CDR2: SGHVS, FQNEAQ. CDR3 region: CASSLLAGGNTGELFF. The CDR3 region has the DNA TGTGCCAGCAGCTTACTAGCGGGAGGGAACACCGGGGAGCTGTTTTTT.

The V call is TRBV30, the J call TRBJ2-2, with D tentatively TRBD2 (6 bases). Trimming shortened V by 5 bases and J by 1 base, and 14 bases separated the two germline ends. The CDR3 is 15 residues long. Germline V gives CDR1 GTSNPN, CDR2 SVGIG (reference sequence). The CDR3 DNA reads TGTGCCTGGGCGAGACGGGACTTGAACACCGGGGAGCTGTTTTTT. It yields the protein CAWARRDLNTGELFF.

The J gene is TRBJ2-2, the V gene TRBV9; D is undetermined. This CDR3 region has 13 residues. The germline V and J ends were trimmed by 3 bases and 4 bases, with 7 bases remaining between them. The V gene's germline CDR1 is SGDLS and CDR2 YYNGEE. This chain's CDR3 is CASSAQFTGELFF. CDR3 DNA: TGTGCCAGCAGCGCCCAGTTCACCGGGGAGCTGTTTTTT. Filled out from reference TRBV9 and TRBJ2-2, the complete variable domain reads DSGVTQTPKHLITATGQRVTLRCSPRSGDLSVYWYQQSLDQGLQFLIQYYNGEERAKGNILERFSAQQFPDLHSELNLSSLELGDSALYFCASSAQFTGELFFGEGSRLTVL.

This clone was picked up one time. This sequence joins TRBV19 and TRBJ2-4; TRBD2 matches 10 bases. The germline gives CDR1 LNHDA, CDR2 SQIVND (reference sequence). Trimming removed 6 bases from V and 11 bases from J; junction bases left unmatched: 4. The CDR3 loop spans 12 amino acids. CDR3 coding DNA: TGTGCCAGTAGCAATAGCGGGGGGTTTCAGTACTTC. Its translation is CASSNSGGFQYF. Drawing the rest from reference TRBV19 and TRBJ2-4, the complete variable domain is DGGITQSPKYLFRKEGQNVTLSCEQNLNHDAMYWYRQDPGQGLRLIYYSQIVNDFQKGDIAEGYSVSREKKESFPLTVTSAQKNPTAFYLCASSNSGGFQYFGAGTRLSVL.

The rearrangement links TRBV7-2 to TRBJ2-3; 12 bases line up with TRBD2. After removal of 3 bases from V and 5 bases from J, the junction contained 0 bases not matched to a gene. The CDR3 is 14 residues long. Germline CDR1 SGHTA, CDR2 FQGNSA. The CDR3 DNA reads as TGTGCCAGCAGCTTGGGACTAGCGGGAGATACGCAGTATTTT. Protein product: CASSLGLAGDTQYF.

The chain uses TRBV10-1 and TRBJ1-3; 7 nucleotides agree with TRBD1. Unmatched junction bases numbered 16, after V lost 5 bases and J lost 3 bases. Germline V gene sequence: CDR1 WNHNN, CDR2 SYGVQD (reference sequence). This CDR3 is 18 amino acids long. DNA of the CDR3: TGCGCCAGCAGTTACGCTCACGGCCCCGACAGGGATGGAAACACCATATATTTT. It yields the protein CASSYAHGPDRDGNTIYF.

V and J are TRBV3-1 (or the pseudogene TRBV3-2) and TRBJ1-4, with 7 bases lining up with TRBD1. The CDR3 is 16 amino acids. Germline V gives CDR1 LGHDT, CDR2 YNNKEL (reference sequence). J gave up 3 bases and V 4 bases, and 8 bases lay outside the gene matches. The CDR3 DNA sequence: TGTGCCAGCAGCCCGAGCCCCAGGGGGGCTAATGAAAAACTGTTTTTT. This codes for CASSPSPRGANEKLFF.

The chain uses TRBV19 and TRBJ2-7; 7 bases line up with TRBD1. The J segment lost 3 bases and the V segment lost 11 bases, leaving 10 bases of the junction unmatched. Germline CDR1 LNHDA, CDR2 SQIVND (reference sequence). The CDR3 extends over 13 amino acids. The CDR3 region is CAASYRDSYEQYF. Written as DNA, the CDR3 is TGTGCCGCTTCGTACCGGGACAGCTACGAGCAGTACTTC.

The chain combines TRBV5-4 with TRBJ2-1; 8 bases fit TRBD2. Germline CDR1 SGHNT, CDR2 YYREEE (reference sequence). V shed 4 bases and J 0 bases; nucleotides not matched to a gene: 6. The CDR3 length is 16 residues. CDR3 coding DNA: TGTGCCAGCAGCAGCCCCGGGGGGGTCTCCTACAATGAGCAGTTCTTC. Amino acids: CASSSPGGVSYNEQFF. The entire variable domain, with the rest obtained from reference TRBV5-4 and TRBJ2-1, is as follows: ETGVTQSPTHLIKTRGQQVTLRCSSQSGHNTVSWYQQALGQGPQFIFQYYREEENGRGNFPPRFSGLQFPNYSSELNVNALELDDSALYLCASSSPGGVSYNEQFFGPGTRLTVL.

V and J are TRBV19 and TRBJ1-4; D remains ambiguous. CDR1 and CDR2 (germline): LNHDA, SQIVND (reference sequence). CDR3 length: 13 residues. Trimming cost V 0 bases and J 4 bases, with 3 bases left between them. CDR3 amino acids: CASSIDINEKLFF. CDR3 sequence (DNA): TGTGCCAGTAGTATAGATATTAATGAAAAACTGTTTTTT.

This rearrangement joins TRBV6-6 to TRBJ2-1; 8 bases map to TRBD2. The CDR3 contains 17 residues. J gave up 2 bases and V 5 bases, and 11 bases lay outside the gene matches. Per germline, CDR1 MNHNY and CDR2 SVGAGI (reference sequence). The CDR3 region has the DNA TGTGCCAGCAGTCTCATAAGCGGGGGAGGGACCTACAATGAGCAGTTCTTC. Its translation is CASSLISGGGTYNEQFF.

The genes are TRBV28 and TRBJ2-7, with D possibly being TRBD1 (6 bases). Looked up from germline, CDR1 is MDHEN and CDR2 is SYDVKM. Trimming took 7 bases from V and 0 from J, leaving 16 bases between them. The CDR3 is 15 residues long. The CDR3 region has the DNA TGTGCCAGCACCGCGGACAGTCCGAGCTCCTACGAGCAGTACTTC. Its translation is CASTADSPSSYEQYF.

The chain links TRBV9 to TRBJ2-5, with TRBD2 as a possible D gene (5 bases). The germline V gene encodes CDR1 SGDLS and CDR2 YYNGEE. Between the trimmed V and J ends, which lost 0 bases and 5 bases, there was a span of 8 bases. The CDR3 runs 13 residues. Here the CDR3 DNA reads TGTGCCAGCAGCGTAGCCGGGATGGAGACCCAGTACTTC. This encodes CASSVAGMETQYF.